This TCR beta chain was identified in a study of type 1 regulatory T cells. Study context: This in vitro CD4 product, T-allo10, is enriched for Tr1 cells and alloantigen-specific.

MiXCR, run by TCRdb on the reads, gives a single entry per CDR3 protein. The table records around 64,000 distinct CDR3 sequences, 20% of them present only once. Study-wide results and limits: Tr1 cells had a more restricted TCR repertoire than non-Tr1 cells.

V lost 3 bases, J lost 7 bases, and 13 bases lay in between. CDR3 size: 13 residues. From germline, CDR1 is SQVTM and CDR2 ANQGSEA. The sample holds a few counts of this clonotype. Its target is not known. This clonotype was sampled from a human donor in good health. The sample consisted of cultured type 1 regulatory T (Tr1) cells, either the whole culture or a sorted fraction (not recorded which). The chain has TRBV29-1 and TRBJ1-5; the D is unclear. CDR3 in amino acids: CSVEEGLGQPQHF. The CDR3 DNA reads as TGCAGCGTTGAGGAGGGCCTAGGGCAGCCCCAGCATTTT.